A selection of T cell receptor beta chains follows, all from one sample in a study of OX40 agonist ivuxolimab in advanced cancers. Repertoires were generated with immunoSEQ multiplex PCR, while TCRdb's copy carries only in-frame clones and drops some. Here the sample spans roughly 34,000 clones, around nine tenths being singletons. Sequenced material: CD4+ or CD8+ T cells sorted from blood, taken in a trial of the OX40 agonist ivuxolimab. These receptors all come from an adult with an advanced solid tumor such as melanoma, head and neck, liver or kidney cancer. Both conserved end residues are part of each CDR3. The order of the fields is clone size, CDR3 length, D gene, V gene, J gene, CDR3 DNA, CDR3 protein. A D gene is named only where the DNA matches it firmly. Only some rows state a clone size, as once, few, many or a class for expanded clones.

clone size: .; CDR3 length: 14; D gene: .; V gene: TRBV6-5; J gene: TRBJ2-5; CDR3 DNA: TGTGCCAGCAGTTACTCTGGGGGTGGGGAGACCCAGTACTTC; CDR3 protein: CASSYSGGGETQYF
clone size: .; CDR3 length: 14; D gene: .; V gene: TRBV27; J gene: TRBJ2-5; CDR3 DNA: TGTGCCAGCAGTTCGGTGGAGCGCCATGAGACCCAGTACTTC; CDR3 protein: CASSSVERHETQYF
clone size: .; CDR3 length: 14; D gene: .; V gene: TRBV7-9; J gene: TRBJ2-7; CDR3 DNA: TGTGCCAGCAGCTTAGAAGGGAACTCCTACGAGCAGTACTTC; CDR3 protein: CASSLEGNSYEQYF
clone size: .; CDR3 length: 13; D gene: .; V gene: TRBV5-1; J gene: TRBJ1-4; CDR3 DNA: TGCGCCAGCTCGGCAGGCCGCCGGGAAAAACTGTTTTTT; CDR3 protein: CASSAGRREKLFF
clone size: once; CDR3 length: 14; D gene: TRBD1; V gene: TRBV10-3; J gene: TRBJ2-3; CDR3 DNA: TGTGCCATCAGTAGCGGGACAGGGGCAGATACGCAGTATTTT; CDR3 protein: CAISSGTGADTQYF
clone size: .; CDR3 length: 16; D gene: .; V gene: TRBV27; J gene: TRBJ1-5; CDR3 DNA: TGTGCCAGCAGTTTAAGGGGGGGCTGGGGCAATCAGCCCCAGCATTTT; CDR3 protein: CASSLRGGWGNQPQHF
clone size: .; CDR3 length: 14; D gene: TRBD2; V gene: TRBV28; J gene: TRBJ2-1; CDR3 DNA: TGTGCCAGCAGACCTCTAGCGGGGTGGGGTGAGCAGTTCTTC; CDR3 protein: CASRPLAGWGEQFF
clone size: .; CDR3 length: 15; D gene: .; V gene: TRBV5-4; J gene: TRBJ1-4; CDR3 DNA: TGTGCCAGCAGGGAAGTGGGGGGGGATAATGAAAAACTGTTTTTT; CDR3 protein: CASREVGGDNEKLFF
clone size: .; CDR3 length: 14; D gene: TRBD1; V gene: TRBV27; J gene: TRBJ1-4; CDR3 DNA: TGTGCCAGCAGTTTTCAGGGGGCGGATGAAAAACTGTTTTTT; CDR3 protein: CASSFQGADEKLFF
clone size: .; CDR3 length: 14; D gene: .; V gene: TRBV2; J gene: TRBJ1-5; CDR3 DNA: TGTGCCAGCAGTGACCCTGCGGATCGTCAGCCCCAGCATTTT; CDR3 protein: CASSDPADRQPQHF
clone size: .; CDR3 length: 16; D gene: TRBD2; V gene: TRBV4-1; J gene: TRBJ2-3; CDR3 DNA: TGCGCCAGCAGCCAAGGGATCGCGGGGGGCACAGATACGCAGTATTTT; CDR3 protein: CASSQGIAGGTDTQYF
clone size: .; CDR3 length: 16; D gene: TRBD1; V gene: TRBV5-1; J gene: TRBJ2-2; CDR3 DNA: TGCGCCAGCAGCCCTGGGGCAGGGGGCCTCACCGGGGAGCTGTTTTTT; CDR3 protein: CASSPGAGGLTGELFF
clone size: .; CDR3 length: 15; D gene: .; V gene: TRBV5-1; J gene: TRBJ1-5; CDR3 DNA: TGCGCCAGCAGCTTGACGGGGGCGGGCAATCAGCCCCAGCATTTT; CDR3 protein: CASSLTGAGNQPQHF
clone size: .; CDR3 length: 14; D gene: .; V gene: TRBV7-2; J gene: TRBJ1-1; CDR3 DNA: TGTGCCAGCAGACCGGGAACAGGGTCCACTGAAGCTTTCTTT; CDR3 protein: CASRPGTGSTEAFF
clone size: .; CDR3 length: 12; D gene: .; V gene: TRBV28; J gene: TRBJ1-2; CDR3 DNA: TGTGCCAGCAGTTTGGGGAACTATGGCTACACCTTC; CDR3 protein: CASSLGNYGYTF
clone size: .; CDR3 length: 14; D gene: .; V gene: TRBV7-3; J gene: TRBJ2-7; CDR3 DNA: TGTGCCAGCAGCTCGGGACCGGGAGACTACGAGCAGTACTTC; CDR3 protein: CASSSGPGDYEQYF
clone size: once; CDR3 length: 16; D gene: TRBD2; V gene: TRBV9; J gene: TRBJ2-5; CDR3 DNA: TGTGCCAGCAGCGTAGCTGGCGGGAGGGCCGGAGAGACCCAGTACTTC; CDR3 protein: CASSVAGGRAGETQYF
clone size: .; CDR3 length: 16; D gene: TRBD1; V gene: TRBV27; J gene: TRBJ2-1; CDR3 DNA: TGTGCCAGCAGTTCCCCCGCGGGACAGGGGAAAAATGAGCAGTTCTTC; CDR3 protein: CASSSPAGQGKNEQFF
clone size: .; CDR3 length: 14; D gene: .; V gene: TRBV21-1; J gene: TRBJ1-4; CDR3 DNA: TGTGCCAGCACCACTCCCGGAGGTAATGAAAAACTGTTTTTT; CDR3 protein: CASTTPGGNEKLFF
clone size: .; CDR3 length: 11; D gene: .; V gene: TRBV20-1; J gene: TRBJ2-7; CDR3 DNA: TGCAGTGTCCCGAAAAACTACGAGCAGTACTTC; CDR3 protein: CSVPKNYEQYF
clone size: .; CDR3 length: 13; D gene: TRBD1; V gene: TRBV6-4; J gene: TRBJ2-7; CDR3 DNA: TGTGCCAGCCATAGGGACAGGGGGCGGGAGCAGTACTTC; CDR3 protein: CASHRDRGREQYF
clone size: .; CDR3 length: 17; D gene: .; V gene: TRBV7-2; J gene: TRBJ2-1; CDR3 DNA: TGTGCCAGCAACCAAAACCCGAGCCCCTTATCCTACAATGAGCAGTTCTTC; CDR3 protein: CASNQNPSPLSYNEQFF
clone size: .; CDR3 length: 14; D gene: .; V gene: TRBV6-1; J gene: TRBJ1-6; CDR3 DNA: TGTGCCAGCACCGAGGGCAGGGTTCCTTCACCCCTCCACTTT; CDR3 protein: CASTEGRVPSPLHF
clone size: .; CDR3 length: 15; D gene: TRBD1; V gene: TRBV5-1; J gene: TRBJ1-2; CDR3 DNA: TGCGCCAGCAGCCCGGGGGACAGGGTTTATGGTGGCTACACCTTC; CDR3 protein: CASSPGDRVYGGYTF
clone size: .; CDR3 length: 17; D gene: .; V gene: TRBV11-2; J gene: TRBJ1-4; CDR3 DNA: TGTGCCAGCAGCTTAGATCTCAGGTCTGCAACTAATGAAAAACTGTTTTTT; CDR3 protein: CASSLDLRSATNEKLFF
clone size: .; CDR3 length: 12; D gene: .; V gene: TRBV6-1; J gene: TRBJ1-1; CDR3 DNA: TGTGCCGGAGGAGACGGGAACACTGAAGCTTTCTTT; CDR3 protein: CAGGDGNTEAFF
clone size: .; CDR3 length: 13; D gene: .; V gene: TRBV28; J gene: TRBJ2-1; CDR3 DNA: TGTGCCAGCACCCGACCCCGGGGCAATGAGCAGTTCTTC; CDR3 protein: CASTRPRGNEQFF
clone size: .; CDR3 length: 15; D gene: .; V gene: TRBV4-1; J gene: TRBJ1-5; CDR3 DNA: TGCGCCAGCAGCCAAGAGGGCAGGGTCGATCAGCCCCAGCATTTT; CDR3 protein: CASSQEGRVDQPQHF
clone size: .; CDR3 length: 20; D gene: TRBD1; V gene: TRBV12-5; J gene: TRBJ1-1; CDR3 DNA: TGTGCTAGTGGTTCACCGGGACAGAGACACCTCTTAATCATGAACACTGAAGCTTTCTTT; CDR3 protein: CASGSPGQRHLLIMNTEAFF
clone size: once; CDR3 length: 14; D gene: TRBD1; V gene: TRBV28; J gene: TRBJ1-5; CDR3 DNA: TGTGCCAGCAGTTATGGGACAGGTTACCAGCCCCAGCATTTT; CDR3 protein: CASSYGTGYQPQHF
clone size: .; CDR3 length: 13; D gene: .; V gene: TRBV2; J gene: TRBJ1-6; CDR3 DNA: TGTGCCAGCAGTGATAAGGAGCATTCACCCCTCCACTTT; CDR3 protein: CASSDKEHSPLHF
clone size: .; CDR3 length: 14; D gene: .; V gene: TRBV19; J gene: TRBJ2-7; CDR3 DNA: TGTGCCAGTAGTATCCGGGACAAGGCCTACGAGCAGTACTTC; CDR3 protein: CASSIRDKAYEQYF
clone size: .; CDR3 length: 14; D gene: .; V gene: TRBV11-3; J gene: TRBJ2-2; CDR3 DNA: TGTGCCAGCAGCTTAGACGGGCCCACCGGGGAGCTGTTTTTT; CDR3 protein: CASSLDGPTGELFF
clone size: .; CDR3 length: 18; D gene: TRBD1; V gene: TRBV6-1; J gene: TRBJ2-1; CDR3 DNA: TGTGCCAGCAGTGAACCTCCCCCTTCAGGGGGCGTTCGGGATGAGCAGTTCTTC; CDR3 protein: CASSEPPPSGGVRDEQFF